Sequencing of this T cell receptor (beta chain) was carried out in a study of blood T cell repertoires in COVID-19. Study context: Donors in the United States, Italy and Spain gave samples during acute or convalescent COVID-19. T cells, B-cell-depleted T cells, or PBMCs provided the cDNA or gDNA that served as material.

Original handling: Cell counts per sample came from amplifying reference gene primers. The repertoire was sequenced with immunoSEQ multiplex PCR; TCRdb's copy has only in-frame clones and lacks some. That table furnishes V, J and clone size, whereas the DNA furnished D and trimming. The repertoire holds approximately 350,000 clones, with roughly 90% as singletons. The clonotype was recovered from a woman in her 30s with COVID-19, enrolled during active disease. Material: peripheral blood.

CDR3 coding DNA: TGTGCCAGCAGCTTGGGCCGACTAGCGGGAGGATTCCACAATGAGCAGTTCTTC. Translated: CASSLGRLAGGFHNEQFF. The V gene is TRBV11-2, the J gene TRBJ2-1; TRBD2 matches 13 bases. With V trimmed by 3 bases and J by 5 bases, 10 bases remained unmatched. Germline V lookup: CDR1 SGHAT, CDR2 FQNNGV. The CDR3 sequence is 18 residues long.